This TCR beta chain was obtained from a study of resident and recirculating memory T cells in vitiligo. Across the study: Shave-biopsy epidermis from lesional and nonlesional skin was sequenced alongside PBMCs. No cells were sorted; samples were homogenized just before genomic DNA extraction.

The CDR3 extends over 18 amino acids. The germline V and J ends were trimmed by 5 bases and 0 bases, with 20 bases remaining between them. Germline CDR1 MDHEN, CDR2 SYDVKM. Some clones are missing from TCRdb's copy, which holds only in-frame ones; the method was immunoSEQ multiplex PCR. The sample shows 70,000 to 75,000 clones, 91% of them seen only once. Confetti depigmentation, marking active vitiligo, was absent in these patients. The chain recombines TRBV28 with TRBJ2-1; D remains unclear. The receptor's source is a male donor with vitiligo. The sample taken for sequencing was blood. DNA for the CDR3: TGTGCCAGCAGTCCTGTATCCGAGGTGATCAGCTCCTACAATGAGCAGTTCTTC. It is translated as CASSPVSEVISSYNEQFF. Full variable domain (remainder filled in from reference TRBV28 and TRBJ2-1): DVKVTQSSRYLVKRTGEKVFLECVQDMDHENMFWYRQDPGLGLRLIYFSYDVKMKEKGDIPEGYSVSREKKERFSLILESASTNQTSMYLCASSPVSEVISSYNEQFFGPGTRLTVL.